The clone carrying this TCR beta chain was detected many times. Its antigen is as yet unknown. This entry comes from a study of spatial heterogeneity in lung cancer. Study results and limitations: Follow-up blood showed ubiquitous expanded tumor TCRs less than blood at resection did.

Individually, TCR cDNA molecules were each labelled with a unique molecular identifier. TCRdb processed the 5' RACE reads anew with MiXCR; each CDR3 protein has one entry. This table has about 11,000 distinct CDR3 sequences, around a tenth appearing once. Germline V gene sequence: CDR1 MDHEN, CDR2 SYDVKM. J gave up 2 bases and V 7 bases, and 12 bases lay outside the gene matches. This CDR3 is built from 18 residues. Time point indicated: blood at routine non-recurrence follow-up after resection. The study sequenced unsorted whole RNA from tumor, nontumor lung or frozen PBMC. This sample comprised PBMCs, obtained at follow-up. This sequence was found in a female donor with early-stage non-small cell lung cancer. V and J are TRBV28 and TRBJ2-5; TRBD2 agrees at 14 bases. In DNA, the CDR3 is TGTGCCAGCAACCCGGGACTAGCGGGAGTCCCCTCTCAAGAGACCCAGTACTTC. It translates to CASNPGLAGVPSQETQYF.